A selection of T cell receptor beta chains follows, all from one sample in a study of CD8+CD57+ T cells in acquired aplastic anemia. TCRdb independently ran MiXCR on the reads; one entry per CDR3 protein. The data hold more than 40,000 distinct CDR3 sequences, with 55% to 75% observed a single time. Material: sorted CD4+, CD8+, or CD8+CD57+ T cells (not recorded which) from PBMCs. The source is a human donor in good health, serving as a control. Both conserved end residues are trimmed from each CDR3. Fields, in order: CDR3 protein, J gene, V gene, CDR3 length.

CDR3 protein: ASAWWQRLYEQY; J gene: TRBJ2-7; V gene: TRBV2; CDR3 length: 12
CDR3 protein: ASNLAGGPGEQY; J gene: TRBJ2-7; V gene: TRBV9; CDR3 length: 12
CDR3 protein: ATGPSATDTQY; J gene: TRBJ2-3; V gene: TRBV10-3; CDR3 length: 11
CDR3 protein: ASSLRNGESYEQY; J gene: TRBJ2-7; V gene: TRBV5-1; CDR3 length: 13
CDR3 protein: ASSSGRGNYGYT; J gene: TRBJ1-2; V gene: TRBV7-9; CDR3 length: 12
CDR3 protein: ASRSGTRGIQETQY; J gene: TRBJ2-5; V gene: TRBV5-1; CDR3 length: 14
CDR3 protein: SARVGQGALESDRDNEQF; J gene: TRBJ2-1; V gene: TRBV20-1; CDR3 length: 18
CDR3 protein: ATSAPGQSYEQY; J gene: TRBJ2-7; V gene: TRBV15; CDR3 length: 12
CDR3 protein: ATSRGRFNEKLF; J gene: TRBJ1-4; V gene: TRBV15; CDR3 length: 12
CDR3 protein: ASSHGGDTIY; J gene: TRBJ1-3; V gene: TRBV4-1; CDR3 length: 10
CDR3 protein: SATSGTGNSPLH; J gene: TRBJ1-6; V gene: TRBV20-1; CDR3 length: 12
CDR3 protein: ASTPWGQGYT; J gene: TRBJ1-2; V gene: TRBV25-1; CDR3 length: 10
CDR3 protein: ATGLAGGEQY; J gene: TRBJ2-7; V gene: TRBV10-3; CDR3 length: 10
CDR3 protein: ASSFSMGYEQY; J gene: TRBJ2-7; V gene: TRBV7-8; CDR3 length: 11
CDR3 protein: ASSLRLGDTQY; J gene: TRBJ2-3; V gene: TRBV7-3; CDR3 length: 11